This T cell receptor (beta chain) was found in a study of sequential checkpoint blockade in melanoma. On the study more broadly: First-line arms were nivolumab then ipilimumab, or the reverse, randomized 1:1.

Germline CDR1 reads MGHRA; CDR2 reads YSYEKL. V was trimmed by 2 bases and J by 5 bases, leaving 8 bases between them. The CDR3 contains 13 residues. This table comes from immunoSEQ multiplex PCR, and its TCRdb copy is limited to in-frame clones, with some not included. The table shows about 30,000 clones, with roughly 77% occurring only once. The treatment was: randomized to nivolumab then ipilimumab (arm A) or the reverse (arm B). From thawed PBMCs, live CD3+CD8+ cells negative for CD19 and CD56 were sorted. The specimen was CD8+ T cells sorted from blood (inferred from file names), collected from a patient given nivolumab and ipilimumab in sequence. The chain joins TRBV4-1 to TRBJ2-3, with D hard to call. The receptor's source is a human donor with melanoma. This CDR3 is CASSQLYEDTQYF. The CDR3 DNA reads TGCGCCAGCAGCCAACTATACGAAGATACGCAGTATTTT.